The clone carrying this T cell receptor beta chain was counted many times. Its antigen is unknown. The sample comes from a study of molecular identifiers for immune sequencing clone quantification. Input for naive CD8 libraries was 20,000 to 1,000,000 sorted cells; the RNA fraction used was 10%, 30% or 50%. Each CDR3 protein is one row after TCRdb ran MiXCR on the PCR reads. The data hold just under 65,000 distinct CDR3 sequences, with 17% observed a single time. Whole-study findings and limits: Because of identical TCR molecules sharing a barcode, sizes of highly expanded clones could be underestimated. Under 1% of molecules in naive cells, but over 97% of effector molecules, belonged to clones above 20 RNA copies. Jurkat TCR RNA from one cell was spiked into about a million naive cells, and it was reportedly detectable there.

CDR1 is SGDLS and CDR2 is YYNGEE in the germline V gene. The CDR3 runs to 13 residues. V dropped 4 bases and J dropped 6 bases, with 11 bases sitting between them. The clonotype was recovered from a human donor in good health. Some libraries in this study had Jurkat cell RNA spiked in. The source material was naive CD8+ T cells from blood, with Jurkat cell RNA spiked in. This sample's subset: FACS-sorted CD8+CD4-CCR7+CD45RA+ naive T cells. The chain uses TRBV9 and TRBJ2-1; D remains unclear. The CDR3 loop reads CASSLPGTNEQFF. The CDR3 region has the DNA TGTGCCAGCAGCCTCCCCGGTACCAATGAGCAGTTCTTC.